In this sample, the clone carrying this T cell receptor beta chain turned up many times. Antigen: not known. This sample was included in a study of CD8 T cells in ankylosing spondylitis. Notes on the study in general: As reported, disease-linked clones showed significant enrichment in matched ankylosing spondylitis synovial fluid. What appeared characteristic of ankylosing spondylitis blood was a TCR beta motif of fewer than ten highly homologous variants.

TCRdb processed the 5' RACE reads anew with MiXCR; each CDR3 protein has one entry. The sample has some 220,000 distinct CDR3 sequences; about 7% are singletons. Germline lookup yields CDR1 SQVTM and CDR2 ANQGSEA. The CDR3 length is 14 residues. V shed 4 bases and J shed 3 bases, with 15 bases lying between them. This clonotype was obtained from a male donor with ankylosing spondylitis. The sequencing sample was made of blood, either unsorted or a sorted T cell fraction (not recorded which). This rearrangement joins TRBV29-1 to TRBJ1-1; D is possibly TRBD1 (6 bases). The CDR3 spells CSVGGQGSYTEAFF. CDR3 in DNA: TGCAGCGTTGGGGGCCAGGGGTCCTACACTGAAGCTTTCTTT.